The 20 T cell receptor beta chains given below trace back to one sample, sequenced in a study of beta chain features in type 1 diabetes. Notes on the study in general: TCRB CDR3 length was moderately but significantly reduced in all four CD4+ subsets of Type 1 diabetes patients.

Expressed TCRB transcripts got sequenced, as all isolated RNA was reverse transcribed. Some clones are missing from TCRdb's copy, which holds only in-frame ones; the method was immunoSEQ multiplex PCR. Of under 55,000 clones in the sample, roughly 39% were seen once. Their target antigens are unknown. The sample was Tregs from blood. All receptors derive from a man younger than 45 with type 1 diabetes.

The chain recombines TRBV10-3 with TRBJ1-2; D not certain. The V end was cut by 3 bases, the J end by 0 bases, with 14 bases between. The length of the CDR3 is 16 residues. The germline CDR1 and CDR2 sequences are ENHRY and SYGVKD. The CDR3 reads CAISDDEGVSNYGYTF. The CDR3 region has the DNA TGTGCCATCAGTGATGACGAGGGAGTATCTAACTATGGCTACACCTTC.

This clone was seen only a few times. The CDR3 loop reads CASSTARTGELFF. CDR3 nucleotides: TGTGCCAGCAGCACCGCTAGGACCGGGGAGCTGTTTTTT. The chain has TRBV11-2 and TRBJ2-2; no clear D gene. The CDR3 sequence is 13 residues long. Germline CDR1 SGHAT, CDR2 FQNNGV. Trimming removed 5 bases from V and 5 bases from J, with 9 bases in between.

In its sample, this clone was seen once. This chain connects TRBV2 to TRBJ2-7; a possible D gene is TRBD2 (6 bases). The CDR3 covers 11 residues. The V gene's germline CDR1 is SNHLY and CDR2 FYNNEI. Deletions cut 6 bases from V and 12 bases from J, with 15 bases between. As DNA, the CDR3 is TGTGCCAGCAGGCGGGACCTCCAGTGGTACTTC. As protein: CASRRDLQWYF.

The chain combines TRBV20-1 with TRBJ2-1, with D uncertain. This CDR3 comprises 11 residues. Germline assignment: CDR1 DFQATT and CDR2 SNEGSKA (reference sequence). The V end lost 3 bases, the J end lost 11 bases, and 11 bases lay between the germline ends. The CDR3 DNA reads TGCAGTGCTAGGCGATCCGAAAAGCAGTTCTTC. Translating it yields CSARRSEKQFF.

The rearrangement uses TRBV7-2 and TRBJ2-4, with 7 bases fitting TRBD2. V lost 2 bases, J lost 5 bases, and 9 bases stayed unmatched. Germline CDR1 and CDR2: SGHTA and FQGNSA. The CDR3 length is 16 residues. CDR3 residues: CASSLFGGTTENIQYF. Written as DNA, the CDR3 is TGTGCCAGCAGCTTATTCGGGGGGACTACAGAAAACATTCAGTACTTC.

The rearrangement joins TRBV19 to TRBJ1-2; TRBD1 might be the D (6 bases). The germline CDR1 and CDR2 sequences are LNHDA and SQIVND (reference sequence). This CDR3 spans 15 amino acids. V lost 7 bases to trimming and J lost 6 bases, with 21 bases between them. The CDR3 here is CASKKGNRDLHGYTF. CDR3 in DNA: TGTGCCAGTAAAAAGGGAAACAGGGATTTACATGGCTACACCTTC.

This clone was found a few times. The chain couples TRBV7-9 to TRBJ2-1; 8 bases line up with TRBD2. CDR1 is SEHNR, CDR2 FQNEAQ, per germline (reference sequence). V lost 5 bases and J lost 0; bases outside the gene matches: 6. This CDR3 has 16 amino acids. Written as DNA, the CDR3 is TGTGCCAGCAGCGGTAATAGCGGGAACTCCTACAATGAGCAGTTCTTC. Amino acids: CASSGNSGNSYNEQFF. Complete variable domain (other parts from reference TRBV7-9 and TRBJ2-1): DTGVSQNPRHKITKRGQNVTFRCDPISEHNRLYWYRQTLGQGPEFLTYFQNEAQLEKSRLLSDRFSAERPKGSFSTLEIQRTEQGDSAMYLCASSGNSGNSYNEQFFGPGTRLTVL.

The V call is TRBV9, the J call TRBJ2-1; TRBD1 matches 11 bases. The J segment lost 3 bases and the V segment lost 2 bases, leaving 4 bases of the junction unmatched. Germline V gives CDR1 SGDLS, CDR2 YYNGEE. This CDR3 is built from 16 residues. CDR3 amino acids: CASSVHGTGGYNEQFF. CDR3 bases: TGTGCCAGCAGCGTTCATGGGACAGGGGGCTACAATGAGCAGTTCTTC.

This clone was counted between two and nine times. The gene calls are TRBV30 and TRBJ2-7, with TRBD2 matching 8 bases. CDR1 is GTSNPN, CDR2 SVGIG, per germline (reference sequence). V lost 0 bases, J lost 6 bases, and 7 bases stayed unmatched. The CDR3 length is 14 residues. Here the CDR3 reads CAWSVWRGAVEQYF. The CDR3 DNA is TGTGCCTGGAGTGTATGGCGGGGGGCTGTCGAGCAGTACTTC.

There are many counts of this clone. V is TRBV21-1 and J is TRBJ1-5; TRBD1 was called by the table and not checked on the DNA. TRBV21-1 is flagged as a pseudogene. This CDR3 comprises 18 residues. This chain's CDR3 is CASSKDIKDRSGNQPQHF. CDR3 coding DNA: TGTGCCAGCAGCAAAGACATCAAGGACAGGAGTGGCAATCAGCCCCAGCATTTT.

V and J are TRBV4-3 and TRBJ1-2; 9 positions agree with TRBD1. This CDR3 comprises 15 residues. In germline, CDR1 is LGHNA, CDR2 YSLEER. V dropped 3 bases and J dropped 4; count of bases not matched to a gene: 6. The CDR3 loop is CASSQGGQGLYGYTF. Here the CDR3 DNA reads TGCGCCAGCAGCCAGGGGGGACAGGGCCTCTATGGCTACACCTTC.

CDR3 sequence reads: CASSLGAGNGANVLTF. CDR3 sequence (DNA): TGTGCCAGCAGCTTAGGGGCGGGCAACGGGGCCAACGTCCTGACTTTC. The chain employs TRBV7-9 and TRBJ2-6; a weak D match, TRBD2 (5 bases). Germline CDR1 and CDR2: SEHNR and FQNEAQ (reference sequence). This CDR3 comprises 16 residues. The V end lost 1 base, the J end lost 4 bases, and 11 bases lay between the germline ends. Combining the CDR3 with reference TRBV7-9 and TRBJ2-6 gives the whole variable domain DTGVSQNPRHKITKRGQNVTFRCDPISEHNRLYWYRQTLGQGPEFLTYFQNEAQLEKSRLLSDRFSAERPKGSFSTLEIQRTEQGDSAMYLCASSLGAGNGANVLTFGAGSRLTVL.

The chain couples TRBV19 to TRBJ2-1; 14 positions agree with TRBD2. The germline V gene encodes CDR1 LNHDA and CDR2 SQIVND (reference sequence). The V segment lost 10 bases and the J segment 2 bases; nucleotides outside the gene matches: 13. CDR3 size: 18 residues. CDR3 amino acids: CATFPGTSGSHTYNEQFF. The DNA of the CDR3 is TGTGCCACATTTCCCGGGACTAGCGGGAGTCATACCTACAATGAGCAGTTCTTC.

This clone turned up a few times. This chain joins TRBV19 and TRBJ2-1; 8 bases line up with TRBD1. Germline V CDR1 and CDR2: LNHDA, SQIVND (reference sequence). V lost 1 base to trimming and J lost 8 bases; unmatched junction nucleotides: 7. The length of the CDR3 is 15 residues. The CDR3 loop is CASSIAQGGWDEQFF. CDR3 bases: TGTGCCAGTAGTATAGCACAGGGGGGCTGGGATGAGCAGTTCTTC.

This clone has more than one count but fewer than ten. The CDR3 DNA sequence: TGTGCCAGCAGATCAACAGGGAACGAGCAGTACTTC. The encoded protein is CASRSTGNEQYF. V and J are TRBV6-5 and TRBJ2-7, with a possible D match to TRBD1 (6 bases). The CDR3 has 12 amino acids. Looked up from germline, CDR1 is MNHEY and CDR2 is SVGAGI. Trimming shortened V by 6 bases and J by 5 bases, and 11 bases separated the two germline ends.

The chain carries TRBV7-2 and TRBJ1-1, with a possible D match to TRBD1 (5 bases). CDR1 and CDR2 (germline): SGHTA, FQGNSA. Trimming removed 5 bases from V and 2 bases from J, with 15 bases in between. This CDR3 contains 15 residues. The CDR3 bases are TGTGCCAGCAGCGTAGACAGTCACCAAAACACTGAAGCTTTCTTT. Its translation: CASSVDSHQNTEAFF.

V is TRBV5-1 and J is TRBJ2-5; the match to TRBD1 covers 12 bases. This CDR3 has 15 residues. Germline CDR1 is SGHRS and CDR2 is YFSETQ. After removal of 0 bases from V and 5 bases from J, the junction contained 2 bases not matched to a gene. CDR3 protein: CASSLAGQGAETQYF. Here the CDR3 DNA reads TGCGCCAGCAGCTTGGCGGGACAGGGGGCGGAGACCCAGTACTTC.

The sample holds a few counts of this clone. The J gene is TRBJ2-1, the V gene TRBV30; 8 nucleotides match TRBD2. Trimming removed 0 bases from V and 3 bases from J; junction bases left unmatched: 10. Germline values: CDR1 GTSNPN, CDR2 SVGIG (reference sequence). The CDR3 spans 17 residues. This CDR3 is CAWSVRGLVRNYNEQFF. DNA for the CDR3: TGTGCCTGGAGTGTACGGGGACTAGTAAGGAACTACAATGAGCAGTTCTTC.

This chain links TRBV5-1 with TRBJ2-1, with 9 bases identical to TRBD2. Per germline, CDR1 SGHRS and CDR2 YFSETQ. J gave up 8 bases and V 2 bases, and 11 bases lay outside the gene matches. The CDR3 is 16 residues long. The CDR3 loop is CASSLRASGTLDEQFF. CDR3 nucleotide sequence: TGCGCCAGCAGCTTACGGGCTAGCGGGACCCTCGATGAGCAGTTCTTC.

The chain joins TRBV2 to TRBJ2-7, with 7 bases matching TRBD1. The CDR3 is 16 amino acids. Germline trimming cut 5 bases from V and 5 bases from J; bases unmatched to any gene: 15. In germline, CDR1 is SNHLY, CDR2 FYNNEI. CDR3 sequence (DNA): TGTGCCAGCAGTCCCCGCAGGCCGGGACAGTTCAACGAGCAGTACTTC. Translation gives CASSPRRPGQFNEQYF.